Listed below are T cell receptor beta chains from one sample, sequenced in a study of control samples from healthy donors and cancer patients. Some clones are missing from TCRdb's copy, which holds only in-frame ones; the method was immunoSEQ multiplex PCR. The sample consists of about 120,000 clones, 75% to 90% of them appearing once. Sequenced: PBMCs. Receptors originate from a woman aged 45-59 years with colorectal cancer. Both conserved end residues are part of each CDR3. D genes are given only for firm matches. Only some rows state a clone size, as once, few, many or a class for expanded clones.

TRBD2,TRBJ2-5,TRBV6-1,.,TGTGCCAGCAGTGAAGCGCTTCTGGGCCTAGCGGGTCAAGAGACCCAGTACTTC,CASSEALLGLAGQETQYF
TRBD1,TRBJ1-5,TRBV5-6,.,TGTGCCAGCAGCTTCTCCGGGACAGGGGTCAATCAGCCCCAGCATTTT,CASSFSGTGVNQPQHF
TRBD1,TRBJ2-7,TRBV9,.,TGTGCCAGCAGCGCAACCGGGACAGGTAATTTCGAGCAGTACTTC,CASSATGTGNFEQYF
.,TRBJ1-3,TRBV27,.,TGTGCCAGCAGCCCCATATATTTT,CASSPIYF
.,TRBJ1-1,TRBV10-2,.,TGCGCCAGCACCCAGGGAGTCGTCGCTGAAGCTTTCTTT,CASTQGVVAEAFF
.,TRBJ1-1,TRBV7-9,.,TGTGCCAGCAGCCTGACAGATGGGGAAGCTTTCTTT,CASSLTDGEAFF
.,TRBJ1-3,TRBV15,.,TGTGCCACCAGCAGAGATGGAGGAGGCTCTGGAAACACCATATATTTT,CATSRDGGGSGNTIYF
TRBD2,TRBJ2-2,TRBV7-8,.,TGTGCCAGCAGCCCGAGACTAGCGGGAGGGCTTGGCACCGGGGAGCTGTTTTTT,CASSPRLAGGLGTGELFF
.,TRBJ1-6,TRBV9,few,TGTGCCAGCAGCACCCGGGCCCCCTATTCACCCCTCCACTTT,CASSTRAPYSPLHF
TRBD1,TRBJ2-7,TRBV28,few,TGTGCCAGCAGTACTCCGGGACAGACCTACGAGCAGTACTTC,CASSTPGQTYEQYF
.,TRBJ1-6,TRBV5-6,.,TGTGCCAGCAGCTTGGCCGGTATGACTGAGAATTCACCCCTCCACTTT,CASSLAGMTENSPLHF
TRBD2,TRBJ2-7,TRBV27,.,TGTGCCAGCAGTCCTAGCGGGGGATACGAGCAGTACTTC,CASSPSGGYEQYF
.,TRBJ1-5,TRBV7-9,.,TGTGCCAGCAGCGCACAGGGAGGCAATCAGCCCCAGCATTTT,CASSAQGGNQPQHF
TRBD1,TRBJ2-5,TRBV3-1/TRBV3-2,.,TGTGCCAGCAGCCAAGGACAGGGCACAGAGACCCAGTACTTC,CASSQGQGTETQYF
.,TRBJ1-6,TRBV27,.,TGTGCCAGCAGTTTCAACCCCGCCGGGAATTCACCCCTCCACTTT,CASSFNPAGNSPLHF
.,TRBJ2-3,TRBV11-1,once,TGTGCCAGCAGCTTAGATTGGTGGGGAGATACGCAGTATTTT,CASSLDWWGDTQYF
TRBD1,TRBJ1-2,TRBV9,.,TGTGCCAGCAGCGACGGGACAGGGAACGGCTATGGCTACACCTTC,CASSDGTGNGYGYTF
.,TRBJ1-5,TRBV18,.,TGTGCCAGCTCTTCTAATATGGGGGATAGCAATCAGCCCCAGCATTTT,CASSSNMGDSNQPQHF
.,TRBJ1-1,TRBV7-9,.,TGTGCCAGCACCAGGGCCGGCGGCACTGAAGCTTTCTTT,CASTRAGGTEAFF
TRBD2,TRBJ2-3,TRBV19,.,TGTGCCAGTAGTAAGGTTGCGGGGGGGCGACGAACGCAGTATTTT,CASSKVAGGRRTQYF
.,TRBJ2-1,TRBV24-1,.,TGTGCCACCAGTGATCGCGGACAGCGCCATGAGCAGTTCTTC,CATSDRGQRHEQFF
.,TRBJ1-1,TRBV6-4,.,TGTGCCAGCAGTCAGGAGCTGAACACTGAAGCTTTCTTT,CASSQELNTEAFF
.,TRBJ1-1,TRBV21-1,.,TGTGCCAGCAGCAAAGGGACAGGGGGCAACACTGAAGCTTTCTTT,CASSKGTGGNTEAFF
.,TRBJ2-2,TRBV27,once,TGTGCCAGCTCCGGGACGACGAACACCGGGGAGCTGTTTTTT,CASSGTTNTGELFF
.,TRBJ2-6,TRBV9,.,TGTGCCAGCAGCACCCTGGGGGGGGCCGGGGCCAACGTCCTGACTTTC,CASSTLGGAGANVLTF
.,TRBJ2-7,TRBV5-4,.,TGTGCCAGCAGCTTGAGGGACAAGAGCTCCTACGAGCAGTACTTC,CASSLRDKSSYEQYF
.,TRBJ2-5,TRBV5-1,.,TGCGCCAGCAGCTTGGAGGGACGCCAAGAGACCCAGTACTTC,CASSLEGRQETQYF
.,TRBJ1-1,TRBV28,.,TGTGCCATCAAGACCTCAGTGAACACTGAAGCTTTCTTT,CAIKTSVNTEAFF
.,TRBJ2-1,TRBV11-2,.,TGTGCCAGCAGCTTATCCGGGACACCCTTTGGGGAGCAGTTCTTC,CASSLSGTPFGEQFF
.,TRBJ2-2,TRBV15,.,TGTGCCACCAGCAAATCCCGGGGCGGGGAGCTGTTTTTT,CATSKSRGGELFF
.,TRBJ1-4,TRBV7-6,.,TGTGCCAGCAGCCCTACGTTGGAAGGCGAAAAACTGTTTTTT,CASSPTLEGEKLFF
.,TRBJ2-1,TRBV2,few,TGTGCCAGCAGTCCTGAAGGGGTACGGAACAATGAGCAGTTCTTC,CASSPEGVRNNEQFF
.,TRBJ1-3,TRBV5-1,.,TGCGCCAGCAGCACCCGGACGGGGGCGTCTGGAAACACCATATATTTT,CASSTRTGASGNTIYF
.,TRBJ2-2,TRBV29-1,.,TGCAGCGTTTTCAGATCCGGGGAGCTGTTTTTT,CSVFRSGELFF
TRBD2,TRBJ2-3,TRBV7-8,.,TGTGCCAGCAGCTTAATAGCCCTAGTTTGGGCGGGAGGGCCAAATACGCAGTATTTT,CASSLIALVWAGGPNTQYF
TRBD1,TRBJ1-2,TRBV4-2,.,TGTGCCAGCAGCCAAGATCCTCGTACAGGGGATGGCTACACCTTC,CASSQDPRTGDGYTF
.,TRBJ2-7,TRBV6-5,once,TGTGCCAGCAGCTCGGGACATTTCGAGCAGTACTTC,CASSSGHFEQYF